This T cell receptor beta chain was observed in a study of neoadjuvant anti-PD-1 for oral cavity cancer. Trimming shortened V by 0 bases and J by 4 bases, and 11 bases separated the two germline ends. The CDR3 is made up of 15 amino acids. The germline V gene encodes CDR1 SGHRS and CDR2 YFSETQ. Some clones are missing from TCRdb's copy, which holds only in-frame ones; the method was immunoSEQ multiplex PCR. The sample lists under 15,000 clones, roughly three fifths occurring once. This TCR came from a person aged 40 to 85 with oral cavity squamous cell carcinoma. J is TRBJ2-1 and V is TRBV5-1, with a tentative D call TRBD2 (5 bases). The sample here was PBMCs, taken before nivolumab (anti-PD-1) treatment. CDR3 DNA sequence: TGCGCCAGCAGCTTGGCCGGTGAGGGATACAATGAGCAGTTCTTC. It translates to CASSLAGEGYNEQFF.